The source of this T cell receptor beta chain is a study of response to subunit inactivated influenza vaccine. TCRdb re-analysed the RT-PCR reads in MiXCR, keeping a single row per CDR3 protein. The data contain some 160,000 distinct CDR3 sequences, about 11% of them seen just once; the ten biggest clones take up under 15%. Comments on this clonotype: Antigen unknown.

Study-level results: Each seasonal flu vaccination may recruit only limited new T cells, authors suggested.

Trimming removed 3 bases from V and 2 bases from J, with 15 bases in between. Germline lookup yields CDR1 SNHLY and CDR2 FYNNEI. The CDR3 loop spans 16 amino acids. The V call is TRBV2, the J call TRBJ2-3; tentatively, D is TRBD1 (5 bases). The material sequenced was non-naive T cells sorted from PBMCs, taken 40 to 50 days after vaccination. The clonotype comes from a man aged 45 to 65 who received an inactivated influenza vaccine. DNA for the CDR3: TGTGCCAGCAGTGATATAAGGGGCACCTTCACAGATACGCAGTATTTT. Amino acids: CASSDIRGTFTDTQYF.